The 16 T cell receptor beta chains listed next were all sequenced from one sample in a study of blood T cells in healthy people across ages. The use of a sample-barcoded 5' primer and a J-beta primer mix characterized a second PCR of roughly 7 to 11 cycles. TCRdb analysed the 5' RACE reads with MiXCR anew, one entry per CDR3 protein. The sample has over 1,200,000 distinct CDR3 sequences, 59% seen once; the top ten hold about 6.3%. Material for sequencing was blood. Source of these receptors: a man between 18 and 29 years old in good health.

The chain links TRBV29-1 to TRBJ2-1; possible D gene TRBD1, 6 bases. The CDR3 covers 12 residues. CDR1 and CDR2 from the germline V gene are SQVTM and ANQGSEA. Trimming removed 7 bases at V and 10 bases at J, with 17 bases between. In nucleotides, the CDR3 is TGCAGCGCCGAGGGGGACGGGGTAGAGCAGTTCTTC. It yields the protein CSAEGDGVEQFF.

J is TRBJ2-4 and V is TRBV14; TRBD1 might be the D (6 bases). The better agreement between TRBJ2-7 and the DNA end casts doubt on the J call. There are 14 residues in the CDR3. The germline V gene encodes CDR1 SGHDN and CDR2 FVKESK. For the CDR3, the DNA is TGTGCCAGCAGCGTAGCCGGGACACTTTACGAGCAGTACTTC. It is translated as CASSVAGTLYEQYF.

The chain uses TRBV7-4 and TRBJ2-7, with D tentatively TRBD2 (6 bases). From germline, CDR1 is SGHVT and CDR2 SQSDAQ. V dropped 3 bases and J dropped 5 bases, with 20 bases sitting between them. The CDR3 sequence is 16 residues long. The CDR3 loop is CASSFFVPREYDEQYF. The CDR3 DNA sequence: TGTGCCAGCAGCTTCTTCGTGCCCCGGGAGTACGACGAGCAGTACTTC.

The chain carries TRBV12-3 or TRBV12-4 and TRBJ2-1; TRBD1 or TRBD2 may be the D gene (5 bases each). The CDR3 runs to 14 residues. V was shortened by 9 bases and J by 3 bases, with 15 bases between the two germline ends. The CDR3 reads CARHWQGDYNEQFF. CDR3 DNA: TGTGCCAGACACTGGCAGGGAGACTACAATGAGCAGTTCTTC.

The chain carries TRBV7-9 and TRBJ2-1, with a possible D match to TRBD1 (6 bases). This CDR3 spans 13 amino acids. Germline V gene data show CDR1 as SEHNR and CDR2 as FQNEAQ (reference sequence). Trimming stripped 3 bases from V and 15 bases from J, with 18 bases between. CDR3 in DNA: TGTGCCAGCAGCTTCGAGAACCGGGACATGGGGTTCTTC. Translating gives CASSFENRDMGFF.

This CDR3 reads CAIGGQGATEAFF. The CDR3 bases are TGTGCCATCGGGGGGCAGGGGGCGACTGAAGCTTTCTTT. The rearrangement links TRBV10-3 to TRBJ1-1; 8 nucleotides agree with TRBD1. Germline V gene lookup returns CDR1 ENHRY and CDR2 SYGVKD. Trimming at V came to 8 bases and at J to 5 bases, leaving 7 bases not matched to a gene. This CDR3 has 13 amino acids.

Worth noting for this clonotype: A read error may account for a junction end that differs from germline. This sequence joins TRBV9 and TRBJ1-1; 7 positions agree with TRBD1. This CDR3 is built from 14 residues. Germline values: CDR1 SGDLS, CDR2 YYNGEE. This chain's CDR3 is CASSVGTANTEAFF. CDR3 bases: TGTGCCAGCAGTGTAGGGACAGCGAACACTGAAGCTTTCTTT.

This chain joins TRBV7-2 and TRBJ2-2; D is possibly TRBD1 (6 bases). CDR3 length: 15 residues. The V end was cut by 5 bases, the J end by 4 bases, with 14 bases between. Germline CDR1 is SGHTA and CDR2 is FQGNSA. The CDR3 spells CASSPTTGPTGELFF. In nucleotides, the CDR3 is TGTGCCAGCAGCCCCACGACAGGACCCACCGGGGAGCTGTTTTTT.

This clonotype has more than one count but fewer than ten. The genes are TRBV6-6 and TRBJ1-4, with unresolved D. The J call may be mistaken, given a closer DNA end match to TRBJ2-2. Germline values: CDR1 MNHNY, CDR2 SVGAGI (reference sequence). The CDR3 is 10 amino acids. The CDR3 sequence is CASRRGELFF. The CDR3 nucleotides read TGTGCCAGCCGACGGGGGGAGCTGTTTTTT.

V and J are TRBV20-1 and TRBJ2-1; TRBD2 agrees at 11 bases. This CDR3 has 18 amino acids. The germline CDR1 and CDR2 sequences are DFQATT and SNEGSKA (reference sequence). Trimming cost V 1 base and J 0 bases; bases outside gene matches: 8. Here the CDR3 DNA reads TGCAGTGCTAGAGGGGGGACTAGCGGCGGGGTCTCCTACAATGAGCAGTTCTTC. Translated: CSARGGTSGGVSYNEQFF.

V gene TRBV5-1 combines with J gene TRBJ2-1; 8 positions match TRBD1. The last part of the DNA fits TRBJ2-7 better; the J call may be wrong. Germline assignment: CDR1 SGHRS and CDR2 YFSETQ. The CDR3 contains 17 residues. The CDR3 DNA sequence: TGCGCCAGCAGCGGGCTAACAGGGGGAATTTCCTACAATGAGCAGTACTTC. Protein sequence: CASSGLTGGISYNEQYF.

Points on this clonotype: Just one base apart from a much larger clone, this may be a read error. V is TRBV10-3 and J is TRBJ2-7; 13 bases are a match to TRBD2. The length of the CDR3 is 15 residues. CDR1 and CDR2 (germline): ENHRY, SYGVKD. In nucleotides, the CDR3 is TGTGTCATCAGGGGGGTGGGACTAGCGGGAAACGAGCAGTACTTC. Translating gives CVIRGVGLAGNEQYF.

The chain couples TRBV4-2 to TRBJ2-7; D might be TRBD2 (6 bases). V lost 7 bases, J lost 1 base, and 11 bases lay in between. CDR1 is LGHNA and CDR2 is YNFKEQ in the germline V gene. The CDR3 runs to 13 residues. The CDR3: CASTGLHSYEQYF. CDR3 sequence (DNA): TGTGCCAGCACGGGACTCCATTCCTACGAGCAGTACTTC.

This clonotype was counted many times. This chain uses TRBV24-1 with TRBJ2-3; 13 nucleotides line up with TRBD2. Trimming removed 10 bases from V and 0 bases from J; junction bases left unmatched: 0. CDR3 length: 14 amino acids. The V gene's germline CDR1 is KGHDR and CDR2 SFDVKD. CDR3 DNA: TGTGCCACGGGACTAGCGGGGAGCACAGATACGCAGTATTTT. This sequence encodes CATGLAGSTDTQYF.

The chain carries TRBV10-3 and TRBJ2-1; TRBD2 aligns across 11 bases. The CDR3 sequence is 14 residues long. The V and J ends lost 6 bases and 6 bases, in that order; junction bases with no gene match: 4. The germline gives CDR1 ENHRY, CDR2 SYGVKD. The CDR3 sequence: CAIRTGTSGNEQFF. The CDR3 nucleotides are TGTGCCATCAGGACCGGGACTAGCGGCAATGAGCAGTTCTTC.

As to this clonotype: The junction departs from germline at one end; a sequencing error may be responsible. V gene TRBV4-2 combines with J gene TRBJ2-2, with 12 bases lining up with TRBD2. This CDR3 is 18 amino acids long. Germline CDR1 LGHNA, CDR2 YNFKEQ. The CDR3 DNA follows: TGTGCCAGCAGCCAAGAGGCTAGCGGGGGGGTGAACATCGGGGAGCTGTTTTTT. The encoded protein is CASSQEASGGVNIGELFF.